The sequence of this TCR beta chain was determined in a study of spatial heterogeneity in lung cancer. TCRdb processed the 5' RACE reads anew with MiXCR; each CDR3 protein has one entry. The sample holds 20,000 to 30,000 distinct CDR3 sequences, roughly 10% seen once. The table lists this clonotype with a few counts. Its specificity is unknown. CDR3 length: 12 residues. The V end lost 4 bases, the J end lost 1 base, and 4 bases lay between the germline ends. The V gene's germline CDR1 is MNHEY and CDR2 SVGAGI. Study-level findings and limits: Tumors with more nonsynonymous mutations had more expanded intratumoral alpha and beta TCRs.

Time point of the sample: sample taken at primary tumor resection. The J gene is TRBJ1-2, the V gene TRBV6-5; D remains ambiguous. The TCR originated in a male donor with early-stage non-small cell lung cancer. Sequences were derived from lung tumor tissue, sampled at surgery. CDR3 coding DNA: TGTGCCAGCAGTTGGGATAACTATGGCTACACCTTC. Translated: CASSWDNYGYTF.